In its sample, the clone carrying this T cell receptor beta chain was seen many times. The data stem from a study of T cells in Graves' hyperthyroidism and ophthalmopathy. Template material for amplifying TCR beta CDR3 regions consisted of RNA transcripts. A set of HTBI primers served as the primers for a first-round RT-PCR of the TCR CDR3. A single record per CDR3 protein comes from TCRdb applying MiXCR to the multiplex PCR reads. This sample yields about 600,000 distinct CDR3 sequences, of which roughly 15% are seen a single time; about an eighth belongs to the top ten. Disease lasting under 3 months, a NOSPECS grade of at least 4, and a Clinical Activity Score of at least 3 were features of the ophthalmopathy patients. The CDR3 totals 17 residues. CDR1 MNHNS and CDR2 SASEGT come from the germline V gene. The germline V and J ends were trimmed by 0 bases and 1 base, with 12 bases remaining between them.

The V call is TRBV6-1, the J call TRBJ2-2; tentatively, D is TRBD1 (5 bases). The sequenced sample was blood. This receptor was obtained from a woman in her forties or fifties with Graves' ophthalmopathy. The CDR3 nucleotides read TGTGCCAGCAGTGAAGCCCACAGGCCTAAGAACACCGGGGAGCTGTTTTTT. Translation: CASSEAHRPKNTGELFF.